The rows below give T cell receptor beta chains drawn from one sample of a study of blood T cells in healthy people across ages. MiXCR, run by TCRdb on the 5' RACE reads, gives a single entry per CDR3 protein. The sample contains 850,000 to 1,300,000 distinct CDR3 sequences, 40% to 45% of which appear only once. Sequenced material: blood. Receptors were obtained from a woman aged 60-75 years in good health. Each CDR3 is given with its conserved first and last residue. Fields, in order: J gene, V gene, CDR3 protein.

TRBJ2-5 TRBV27 CASRQGAEETQYF
NA TRBV6-2/TRBV6-3 CASSRPGTFRDEQYF
TRBJ2-5 TRBV2 CASSLRTSAQETQYF
NA TRBV5-1 CASSAVQLAAYEQYF
TRBJ1-2 TRBV5-1 CASSLAGGNYGYTF
TRBJ1-1 TRBV20-1 CSASGTGSFAEAFF
TRBJ1-1 TRBV30 CAWEDAGTGVEAFF
TRBJ2-1 TRBV27 CTSSPQGVEQFF
TRBJ2-1 TRBV2 CASSGDLAGYNEQFF
TRBJ2-5 TRBV7-9 CASSLSAETQYF
TRBJ2-1 TRBV6-2/TRBV6-3 CASSARGIAGNEQFF